A selection of T cell receptor beta chains follows, all from one sample in a study of pediatric ulcerative colitis. The assay was immunoSEQ multiplex PCR, and TCRdb's table has in-frame clones only and misses some. The table lists about 64,000 clones, 86% of them singletons, with under 3.5% in the top ten. Material: blood. The receptors were sampled from a boy younger than 18 with severe ulcerative colitis. Both conserved end residues are part of each CDR3. Each record gives: CDR3 protein, V gene, D gene, J gene. The D gene is left open where the match is weak.

CASSLEGTSGNNEQFF | TRBV7-6 | TRBD2 | TRBJ2-1
CASTPTGGIYEQYF | TRBV19 | TRBD1 | TRBJ2-7
CASSLLSGGNQPQHF | TRBV7-8 | . | TRBJ1-5
CASSPPSGSSYEQYF | TRBV18 | TRBD2 | TRBJ2-7
CATSRVGKSTDTQYF | TRBV15 | . | TRBJ2-3
CASSLTSGSTESSYEQYF | TRBV5-6 | TRBD2 | TRBJ2-7
CASSSMRATGELFF | TRBV11-2 | . | TRBJ2-2
CASRKRGAGELEEQFF | TRBV2 | TRBD2 | TRBJ2-1
CASSLAVGQLYEQYF | TRBV5-1 | . | TRBJ2-7
CASSESTGGLKSYEQYF | TRBV2 | TRBD2 | TRBJ2-7
CASSFAPGLASYEQFF | TRBV7-2 | TRBD2 | TRBJ2-1
CASSIAGSNQPQHF | TRBV19 | . | TRBJ1-5
CASSSTGENTEAFF | TRBV5-6 | TRBD1 | TRBJ1-1
CASSYGTPDLYNEQFF | TRBV6-5 | . | TRBJ2-1
CASKGGPLSYNEQFF | TRBV2 | . | TRBJ2-1
CASSNQAGAYNEQFF | TRBV5-1 | . | TRBJ2-1
CASSDVTGIWNEQFF | TRBV25-1 | TRBD1 | TRBJ2-1
CASSTNTGTPGQPQHF | TRBV19 | . | TRBJ1-5
CASSSTSGTRYNEQFF | TRBV5-1 | . | TRBJ2-1
CASSLDRLNYGYTF | TRBV2 | TRBD1 | TRBJ1-2
CASSSRTGMGEKLFF | TRBV28 | TRBD1 | TRBJ1-4
CSVDSAGQGAGDYGYTF | TRBV29-1 | TRBD1 | TRBJ1-2
CASSFGGAYNEQFF | TRBV7-9 | . | TRBJ2-1
CASSLGGSGSAQHF | TRBV27 | . | TRBJ1-5
CASSYSGGGGYGYTF | TRBV6-5 | . | TRBJ1-2
CASSPGRTNTEAFF | TRBV27 | . | TRBJ1-1
CAWIQGTRNTEAFF | TRBV30 | TRBD1 | TRBJ1-1
CASGDAQGYEQYF | TRBV7-6 | . | TRBJ2-7
CASSISYGPDREAFF | TRBV19 | . | TRBJ1-1
CASRYGYEQFF | TRBV19 | . | TRBJ2-1
CASSLGLGYEQYF | TRBV11-3 | . | TRBJ2-7
CSVEERRLAGNEQFF | TRBV29-1 | TRBD2 | TRBJ2-1
CASSPYITDTQYF | TRBV27 | . | TRBJ2-3
CATTPSGSGNEQFF | TRBV2 | TRBD2 | TRBJ2-1
CTSSPGGLALSYNEQFF | TRBV1 | . | TRBJ2-1
CSVEEGATYEQYF | TRBV29-1 | . | TRBJ2-7
CASSQGAVTTSYEQYF | TRBV4-1 | . | TRBJ2-7
CASSSISLAGDNEQFF | TRBV5-1 | TRBD2 | TRBJ2-1
CASSPRGSGGDTQYF | TRBV4-1 | . | TRBJ2-3
CSVGTQGGEKLFF | TRBV29-1 | TRBD1 | TRBJ1-4
CASSEDFKPEQYF | TRBV2 | . | TRBJ2-7
CASSLVGGRHFNEQFF | TRBV27 | TRBD2 | TRBJ2-1
CASSLGGQGQPQHF | TRBV7-8 | . | TRBJ1-5
CSVVGGSTYEQYF | TRBV29-1 | . | TRBJ2-7
CASSLVAGSNNEQFF | TRBV5-1 | . | TRBJ2-1
CASRGWTSSTGELFF | TRBV27 | TRBD2 | TRBJ2-2
CSVEDETGGANEQFF | TRBV29-1 | TRBD2 | TRBJ2-1
CASSQGISYEQYF | TRBV4-3 | . | TRBJ2-7
CASSQDFPRTSGDF | TRBV4-1 | TRBD2 | TRBJ2-3
CASGLGSRTMNTEAFF | TRBV12-5 | . | TRBJ1-1
CASSRQENYGYTF | TRBV19 | . | TRBJ1-2